This TCR beta chain was recovered during a study of blood T cell repertoires in COVID-19 (dated by TCRdb to 2020 to 2021). The study in broad terms: Collaborator samples came from the United States, Italy and Spain and covered acute and convalescent phases of COVID-19. The samples were drawn from the first 160 participants of the ongoing ImmuneRACE study and from over 950 subjects provided by 6 global collaborators. Nearly every sample came with metadata listing a de-identified subject ID, COVID-19 status, age in years and sex. The prospective study material was composed of cDNA or gDNA derived from T cells, B-cell-depleted T cells, or PBMCs. The repertoires were made available in a free public database intended to serve as a resource for research on the immune response to SARS-CoV-2. The dataset comprised deeply sampled blood TCRbeta repertoires from subjects exposed to, actively infected with, or recovered from COVID-19. HLA class I and class II types, where available, came from metadata supplied by the sample provider rather than from assay-based typing.

With respect to this clone: What antigen it recognizes has not been identified. Base qualities are missing; no much larger clone stands one base away. The sample holds other DNA sequences that translate to the same CDR3.

Here is what the overall study found, with its caveats: The amount of clinical and demographic metadata varied by source and participant and was provided uncurated.

Reading the germline V gene gives CDR1 KGHDR and CDR2 SFDVKD. Trimming takes 3 bases from V and 2 bases from J, and the germline ends sit 5 bases apart. The CDR3 sequence holds 13 residues, the cysteine and phenylalanine included. Only the CDR3 portion is preserved as DNA: 39 bases, with reading frame beginning at the first base. TCRbeta CDR3 regions were amplified from genomic DNA using the immunoSEQ Assay, a bias-controlled multiplex PCR. The published analysis was carried out like this. Within the assay, amplification of reference gene primers was used to estimate how many nucleated cells each sample contained. To quantify the absolute abundance of each unique TCRbeta CDR3 rearrangement, sequence reads were collapsed and filtered. For each sample, productive Simpson clonality was calculated by taking the square root of Simpson's diversity index across productive rearrangements. TCRdb carries this immuneACCESS record with in-frame sequences only. Its versions omit some clonotypes, under half of them owing to an unresolved V gene in the studies checked, with the rest unexplained. D and trimming were read from the DNA, whereas the V and J calls and clone size are those reported in that table. The sample contains roughly 180,000 clones, around 85% of them found a single time. Roughly 5% of the sample is in the top ten clones.

Participants in the prospective study were enrolled through a virtual design, were aged about 18 to 89 years, and lived in some 24 United States geographic areas. Cohort assignment in the prospective study relied on participant-reported clinical history from a screening survey and a study questionnaire. In the prospective study, whole blood, serum and a nasopharyngeal or oropharyngeal swab were collected from each participant by mobile phlebotomists. Participants in the prospective study had the option to provide additional blood draws and questionnaires over a 2-month period. Before DNA extraction, blood samples from the prospective study were shipped at room temperature or frozen.

This TCR was sampled from a woman in her forties with acute COVID-19. Recombination connected TRBV24-1 to TRBJ2-3; no D gene is confidently identified. The sample was PBMCs or T cells enriched from blood (not recorded which). Here the CDR3 is given as CATSDLLTDTQYF. The DNA sequence is given as TGTGCCACCAGTGATCTCCTCACAGATACGCAGTATTTT.